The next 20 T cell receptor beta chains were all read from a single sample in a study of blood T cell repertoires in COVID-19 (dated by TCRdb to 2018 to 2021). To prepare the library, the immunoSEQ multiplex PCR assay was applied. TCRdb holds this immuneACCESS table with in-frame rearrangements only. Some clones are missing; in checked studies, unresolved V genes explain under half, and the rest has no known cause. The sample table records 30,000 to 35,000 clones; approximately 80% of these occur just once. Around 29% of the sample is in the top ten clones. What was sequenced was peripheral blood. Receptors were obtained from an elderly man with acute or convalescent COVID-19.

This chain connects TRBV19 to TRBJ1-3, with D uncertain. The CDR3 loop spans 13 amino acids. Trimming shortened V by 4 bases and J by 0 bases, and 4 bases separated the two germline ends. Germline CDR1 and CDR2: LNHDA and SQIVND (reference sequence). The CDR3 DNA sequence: TGTGCCAGTAGTACAGGCTCTGGAAACACCATATATTTT. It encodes CASSTGSGNTIYF.

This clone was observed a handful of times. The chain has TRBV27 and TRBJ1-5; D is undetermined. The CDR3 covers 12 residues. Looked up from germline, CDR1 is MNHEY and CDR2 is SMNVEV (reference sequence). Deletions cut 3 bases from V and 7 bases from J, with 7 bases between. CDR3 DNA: TGTGCCAGCAGTTTCTCCGGGCAGCCCCAGCATTTT. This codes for CASSFSGQPQHF.

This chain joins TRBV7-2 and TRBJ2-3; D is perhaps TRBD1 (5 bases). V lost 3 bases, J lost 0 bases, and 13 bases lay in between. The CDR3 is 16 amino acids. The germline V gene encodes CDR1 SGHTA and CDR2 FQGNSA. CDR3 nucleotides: TGTGCCAGCAGCTTCTCGACAGTGTTGAGCACAGATACGCAGTATTTT. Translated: CASSFSTVLSTDTQYF.

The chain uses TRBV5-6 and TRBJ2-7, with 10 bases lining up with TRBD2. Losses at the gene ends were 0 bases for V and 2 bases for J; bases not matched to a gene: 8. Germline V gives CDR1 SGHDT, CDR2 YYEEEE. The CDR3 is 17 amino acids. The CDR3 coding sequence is TGTGCCAGCAGCTTGGCCGAACTAGCGGGGATAACCTACGAGCAGTACTTC. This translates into CASSLAELAGITYEQYF.

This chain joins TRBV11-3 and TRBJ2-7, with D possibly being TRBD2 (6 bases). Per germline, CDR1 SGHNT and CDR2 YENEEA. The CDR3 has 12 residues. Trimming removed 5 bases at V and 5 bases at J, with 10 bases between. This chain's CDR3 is CASSGRGDEQYF. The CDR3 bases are TGTGCCAGCAGCGGTCGCGGGGACGAGCAGTACTTC.

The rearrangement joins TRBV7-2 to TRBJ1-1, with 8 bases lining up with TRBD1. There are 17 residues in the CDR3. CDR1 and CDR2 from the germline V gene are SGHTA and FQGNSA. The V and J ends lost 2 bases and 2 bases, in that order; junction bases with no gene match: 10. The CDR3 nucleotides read TGTGCCAGCAGCTTATATATGACGGGACAGGTCAACACTGAAGCTTTCTTT. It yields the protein CASSLYMTGQVNTEAFF.

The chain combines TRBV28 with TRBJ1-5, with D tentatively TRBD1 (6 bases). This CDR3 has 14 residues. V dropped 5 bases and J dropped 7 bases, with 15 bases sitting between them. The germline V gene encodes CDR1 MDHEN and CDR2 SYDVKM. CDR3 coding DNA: TGTGCCAGCAGTGGGAGAGGGGGAATACAGCCCCAGCATTTT. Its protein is CASSGRGGIQPQHF.

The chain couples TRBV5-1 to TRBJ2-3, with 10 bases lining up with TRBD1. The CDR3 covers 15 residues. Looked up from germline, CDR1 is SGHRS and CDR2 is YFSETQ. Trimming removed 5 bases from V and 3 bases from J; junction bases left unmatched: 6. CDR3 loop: CASRGTGVGTDTQYF. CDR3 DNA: TGCGCCAGCAGGGGGACAGGGGTTGGGACAGATACGCAGTATTTT.

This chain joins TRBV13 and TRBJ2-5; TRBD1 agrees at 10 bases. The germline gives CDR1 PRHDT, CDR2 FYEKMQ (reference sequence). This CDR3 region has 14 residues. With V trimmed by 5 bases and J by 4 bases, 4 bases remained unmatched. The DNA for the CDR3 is TGTGCCAGCAGCCCTCGGGACAGGGGAGAGACCCAGTACTTC. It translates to CASSPRDRGETQYF.

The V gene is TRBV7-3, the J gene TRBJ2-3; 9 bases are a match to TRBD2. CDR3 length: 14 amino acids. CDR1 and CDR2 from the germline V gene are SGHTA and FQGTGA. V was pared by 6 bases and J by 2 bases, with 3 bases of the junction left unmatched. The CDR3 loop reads CASSTSGHTDTQYF. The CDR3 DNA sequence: TGTGCCAGCAGTACTAGCGGGCACACAGATACGCAGTATTTT. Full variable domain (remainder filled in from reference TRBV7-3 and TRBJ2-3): GAGVSQTPSNKVTEKGKYVELRCDPISGHTALYWYRQSLGQGPEFLIYFQGTGAADDSGLPNDRFFAVRPEGSVSTLKIQRTERGDSAVYLCASSTSGHTDTQYFGPGTRLTVL.

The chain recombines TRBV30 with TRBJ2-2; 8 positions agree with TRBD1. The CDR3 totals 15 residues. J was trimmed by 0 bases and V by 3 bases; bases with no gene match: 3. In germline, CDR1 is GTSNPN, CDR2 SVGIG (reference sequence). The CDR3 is CAWRSQGANTGELFF. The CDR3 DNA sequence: TGTGCCTGGAGATCACAGGGGGCGAACACCGGGGAGCTGTTTTTT.

CDR3 amino acids: CASSSSGQGAEAFF. As DNA, the CDR3 is TGTGCCAGCAGTTCCTCGGGACAGGGGGCTGAAGCTTTCTTT. This chain uses TRBV27 with TRBJ1-1; 11 bases map to TRBD1. CDR1 and CDR2 from the germline V gene are MNHEY and SMNVEV (reference sequence). The CDR3 spans 14 residues. Germline trimming cut 4 bases from V and 6 bases from J; bases unmatched to any gene: 4.

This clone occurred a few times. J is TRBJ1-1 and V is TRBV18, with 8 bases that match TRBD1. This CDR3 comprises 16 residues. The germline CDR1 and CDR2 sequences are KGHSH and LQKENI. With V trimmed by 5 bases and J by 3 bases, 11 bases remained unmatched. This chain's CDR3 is CASSARQGRGDTEAFF. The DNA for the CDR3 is TGTGCCAGCTCAGCCCGACAGGGGCGCGGAGACACTGAAGCTTTCTTT.

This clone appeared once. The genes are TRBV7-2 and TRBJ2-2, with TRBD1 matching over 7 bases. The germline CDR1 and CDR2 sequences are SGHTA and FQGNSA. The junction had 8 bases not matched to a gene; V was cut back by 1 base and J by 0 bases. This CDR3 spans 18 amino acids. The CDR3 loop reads CASSLVYRGPSNTGELFF. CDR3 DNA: TGTGCCAGCAGCTTAGTTTACAGGGGCCCTTCGAACACCGGGGAGCTGTTTTTT.

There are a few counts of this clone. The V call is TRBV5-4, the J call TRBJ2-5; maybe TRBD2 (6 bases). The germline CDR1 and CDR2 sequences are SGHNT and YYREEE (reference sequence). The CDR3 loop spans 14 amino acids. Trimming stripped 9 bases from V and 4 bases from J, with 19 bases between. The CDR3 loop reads CAIDRTKEGETQYF. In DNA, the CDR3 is TGTGCCATCGACCGGACTAAAGAGGGAGAGACCCAGTACTTC.

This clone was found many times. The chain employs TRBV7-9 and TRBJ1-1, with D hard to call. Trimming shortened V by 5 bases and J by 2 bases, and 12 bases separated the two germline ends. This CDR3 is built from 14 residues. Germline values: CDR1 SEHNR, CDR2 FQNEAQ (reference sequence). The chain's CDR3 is CASSPAGHNTEAFF. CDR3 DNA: TGTGCCAGCAGCCCAGCGGGCCATAACACTGAAGCTTTCTTT.

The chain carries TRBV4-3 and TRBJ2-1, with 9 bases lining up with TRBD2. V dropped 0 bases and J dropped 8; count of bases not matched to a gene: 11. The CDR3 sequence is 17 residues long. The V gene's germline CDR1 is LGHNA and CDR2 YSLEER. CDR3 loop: CASSQDVGSGGTDEQFF. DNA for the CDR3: TGCGCCAGCAGCCAAGATGTGGGTAGCGGGGGCACCGATGAGCAGTTCTTC.

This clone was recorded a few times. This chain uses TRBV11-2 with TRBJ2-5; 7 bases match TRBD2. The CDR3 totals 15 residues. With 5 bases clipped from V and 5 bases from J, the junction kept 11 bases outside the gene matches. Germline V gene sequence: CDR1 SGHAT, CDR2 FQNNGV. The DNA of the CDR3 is TGTGCCAGCAGCACTTCGACTAGCAGTTGGGAGACCCAGTACTTC. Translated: CASSTSTSSWETQYF. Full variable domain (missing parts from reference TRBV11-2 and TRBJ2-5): EAGVAQSPRYKIIEKRQSVAFWCNPISGHATLYWYQQILGQGPKLLIQFQNNGVVDDSQLPKDRFSAERLKGVDSTLKIQPAKLEDSAVYLCASSTSTSSWETQYFGPGTRLLVL.

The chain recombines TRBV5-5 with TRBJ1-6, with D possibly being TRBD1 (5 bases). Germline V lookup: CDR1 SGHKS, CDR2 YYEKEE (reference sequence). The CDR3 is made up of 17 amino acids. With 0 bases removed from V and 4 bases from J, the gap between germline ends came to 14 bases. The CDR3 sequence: CASSLVATERYNSPLHF. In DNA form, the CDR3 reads TGTGCCAGCAGCTTGGTTGCGACAGAGAGATATAATTCACCCCTCCACTTT. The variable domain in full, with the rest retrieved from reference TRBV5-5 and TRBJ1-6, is DAGVTQSPTHLIKTRGQQVTLRCSPISGHKSVSWYQQVLGQGPQFIFQYYEKEERGRGNFPDRFSARQFPNYSSELNVNALLLGDSALYLCASSLVATERYNSPLHFGNGTRLTVT.

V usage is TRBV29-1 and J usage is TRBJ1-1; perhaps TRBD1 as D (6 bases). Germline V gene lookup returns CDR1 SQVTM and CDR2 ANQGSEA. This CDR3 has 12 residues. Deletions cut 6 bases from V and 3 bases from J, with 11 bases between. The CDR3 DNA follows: TGCAGCGTAGACAGGAGCCACACTGAAGCTTTCTTT. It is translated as CSVDRSHTEAFF.